Below are 5 T cell receptor beta chains sequenced from a single sample in a study of blood T cell repertoires in COVID-19 (TCRdb year 2020). Libraries were prepared through the immunoSEQ multiplex PCR assay. Imported from immuneACCESS, the table was reduced by TCRdb to in-frame sequences with V and J called. These copies leave out some clones; in studies compared against another copy, an unresolved V gene accounts for under half, and the cause of the remainder is not known. The sample table shows 400,000 to 450,000 clones, and about 88% are seen once. The ten largest clones capture roughly 1.5% of the sample. Sample: peripheral blood. These receptors originate from a woman in her forties with COVID-19, enrolled during active disease.

A remark on this clone: An end of the junction differs from the germline gene, which may be a read error. The chain combines TRBV5-1 with TRBJ1-6; D is undetermined. There are 16 residues in the CDR3. Germline V gene lookup returns CDR1 SGHRS and CDR2 YFSETQ. Here the CDR3 DNA reads TGCGCCGGCAGCTTGGTCTCGAGCTCCTATAATTCACCCCTCCACTTT. This encodes CAGSLVSSSYNSPLHF.

The V gene is TRBV6-5, the J gene TRBJ2-5; TRBD2 aligns across 7 bases. The CDR3 has 14 residues. J lost 0 bases, V lost 5 bases, and 3 bases had no gene match. CDR1 is MNHEY and CDR2 is SVGAGI in the germline V gene. This CDR3 reads CASSRSGDQETQYF. The CDR3, as DNA: TGTGCCAGCAGTAGGAGCGGGGACCAAGAGACCCAGTACTTC.

The chain joins TRBV4-3 to TRBJ2-7; TRBD1 matches 7 bases. Trimming removed 4 bases from V and 1 base from J; junction bases left unmatched: 4. The CDR3 is made up of 14 amino acids. CDR1 is LGHNA, CDR2 YSLEER, per germline. The CDR3 is CASSPGQVSYEQYF. The CDR3 DNA follows: TGCGCCAGCAGCCCAGGACAGGTATCCTACGAGCAGTACTTC.

Remarks on this clone: Within the sample, other DNA sequences also encode this same CDR3. V and J are TRBV5-4 and TRBJ1-4; D is undetermined. The V end was cut by 1 base, the J end by 8 bases, with 6 bases between. CDR1 and CDR2 from the germline V gene are SGHNT and YYREEE (reference sequence). CDR3 length: 12 residues. The CDR3, as DNA: TGTGCCAGCAGCTTGCCAGGCGAAAAACTGTTTTTT. Translated: CASSLPGEKLFF.

The chain has TRBV30 and TRBJ1-2; 8 bases are shared with TRBD1. V lost 0 bases to trimming and J lost 7 bases; unmatched junction nucleotides: 4. The germline V gene encodes CDR1 GTSNPN and CDR2 SVGIG (reference sequence). The CDR3 consists of 13 residues. CDR3: CAWSVTRGLGYTF. CDR3 nucleotides: TGTGCCTGGAGTGTAACCAGGGGGCTTGGCTACACCTTC.